The TCR beta chain described here comes from a study of Tregs in tolerant kidney transplant recipients. Study outcomes and limitations: Activated donor B cell expansion appeared to reveal the most relevant donor-specific TCRbeta repertoire. Biological reproducibility was not directly addressed, but technical replication error appeared minimal.

CD4+CD25+CD127- Tregs, CD4+CD25- non-Tregs, CD4 and CD8 cells were sorted. This clone has just one count. Its specificity is unknown. V shed 4 bases, J shed 2 bases, and the junction held 11 bases outside the gene matches. Per the germline V gene, CDR1 is SEHNR and CDR2 is FQNEAQ (reference sequence). The CDR3 contains 19 residues. Generated by immunoSEQ multiplex PCR, the TCRdb table keeps only in-frame clones and is missing some. The sample lists fewer than 70,000 clones; around 82% were seen once. The V call is TRBV7-9, the J call TRBJ2-5; 15 positions agree with TRBD2. Specimen: CD4+ T cells from blood. The receptor's source is a human donor in good health. The CDR3 region is CASSSLGTSGGTLQETQYF. CDR3 in DNA: TGTGCCAGCAGCTCACTCGGGACTAGCGGGGGGACTCTTCAAGAGACCCAGTACTTC.